This TCR beta chain was captured by sequencing in a study of persistence of HIV-infected CD4 T cells. Study results and caveats: CMV- and Gag-responding cells had lower TCRbeta richness than CD3/CD28-responding cells.

Overlapping HIV-1 Gag 15-mer peptides at 0.8 to 1 ug per peptide per mL were used. Memory cells lacking CD40L and CD69 with high CD45RO were sorted. CD8+ T cells were removed from PBMCs prior to stimulation. The immunoSEQ assay was version 4, run in survey mode. The protocol was immunoSEQ multiplex PCR, while the TCRdb copy is restricted to in-frame clones and leaves out a portion. The table lists roughly 32,000 clones, around four fifths of them singletons. V gave up 3 bases and J gave up 7 bases, with 7 bases separating them. Germline V lookup: CDR1 LGHDT, CDR2 YNNKEL (reference sequence). This CDR3 spans 12 amino acids. Regarding this clone: The antigen is unknown.

Here the sequenced sample was CD4+ T cells sorted from PBMCs after approximately 18-hour stimulation, taken from a patient who received antiretroviral therapy. The clonotype was recovered from an adult woman with HIV who was CMV-seropositive. This chain links TRBV3-1 (or the pseudogene TRBV3-2) with TRBJ2-1, with unresolved D. For the CDR3, the DNA is TGTGCCAGCAGCCAGTTGAGAAATGAGCAGTTCTTC. Its protein is CASSQLRNEQFF.